This TCR beta chain was sequenced for a study of CXCR3-negative and CXCR3-positive naive CD8 T cells. Overall study: The dataset comprises approximately 140 million TRB reads in total, with about 1.5 +/- 0.3 million reads per library. General study results and limits: Fresh PBMCs went into most assays, and CXCR3 expression partly declined after cryopreservation. Whereas both naive subsets had comparably high diversity, memory CD8+ cells had much lower diversity.

Looked up from germline, CDR1 is SGHVS and CDR2 is FNYEAQ. The CDR3 has 14 amino acids. The TRB cDNA libraries were prepared by 5' RACE with UMI labels. With the 5' RACE reads reprocessed, TCRdb shows one record per CDR3 protein and no DNA. This sample contains about 62,000 distinct CDR3 sequences. As to this clonotype: The antigen is undetermined.

V usage is TRBV7-6 and J usage is TRBJ2-1; TCRdb picks TRBD1, but there is no DNA to check that call. The clonotype comes from a human donor in good health. Some clones in this sample may be carry-over from other donors' samples. The sample was naive CXCR3- CD8+ T cells from blood. Stated subset: CD45RO-CCR7+CD27+CD95- naive CD8+ T cells lacking CXCR3 (TNR3-). This CDR3 is CASSSHDSYNEQFF.